The present T cell receptor (beta chain) was sequenced within a study of response to subunit inactivated influenza vaccine. Study-wide results and limits: T cells newly recruited by each seasonal influenza vaccination are few, the authors suggested.

A few counts support this clonotype. Its antigen is not identified. Each CDR3 protein gets one entry after TCRdb re-called the RT-PCR reads with MiXCR. The sample yields roughly 710,000 distinct CDR3 sequences, roughly 15% seen once. V dropped 10 bases and J dropped 2 bases, with 12 bases sitting between them. Germline CDR1 reads MDHEN; CDR2 reads SYDVKM. The CDR3 extends over 12 amino acids. Source: PBMCs from blood, taken 14 to 15 days before vaccination. The V and J genes are TRBV28 and TRBJ2-7; D perhaps matches TRBD1 (6 bases). The clonotype originates from a man between 45 and 60 years old who received an inactivated influenza vaccine. The CDR3 spells CAIADRTYEQYF. As DNA, the CDR3 is TGTGCCATCGCGGACAGAACCTACGAGCAGTACTTC.